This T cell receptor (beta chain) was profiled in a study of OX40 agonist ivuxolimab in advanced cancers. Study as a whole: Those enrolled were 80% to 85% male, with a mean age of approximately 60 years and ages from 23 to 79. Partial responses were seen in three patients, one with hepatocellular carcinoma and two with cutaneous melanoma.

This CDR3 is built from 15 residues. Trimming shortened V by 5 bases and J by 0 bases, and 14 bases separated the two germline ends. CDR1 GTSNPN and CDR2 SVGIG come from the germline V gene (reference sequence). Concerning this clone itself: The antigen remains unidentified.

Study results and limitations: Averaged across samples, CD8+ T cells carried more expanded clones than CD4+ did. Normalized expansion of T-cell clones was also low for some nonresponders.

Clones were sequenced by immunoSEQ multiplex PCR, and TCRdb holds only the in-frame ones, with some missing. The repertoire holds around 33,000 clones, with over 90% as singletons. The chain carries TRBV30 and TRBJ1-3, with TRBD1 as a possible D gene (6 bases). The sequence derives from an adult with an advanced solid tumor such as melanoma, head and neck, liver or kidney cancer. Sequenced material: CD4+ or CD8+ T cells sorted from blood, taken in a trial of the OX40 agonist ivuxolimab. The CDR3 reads CAWGEGVSSGNTIYF. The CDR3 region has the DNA TGTGCCTGGGGAGAGGGGGTAAGCTCTGGAAACACCATATATTTT.